The 15 T cell receptor beta chains given below trace back to one sample, sequenced in a study of shared clonotypes between healthy human individuals. TCRdb's copy holds only in-frame clones and misses some; the assay was immunoSEQ multiplex PCR. The sample lists just over 2,000,000 clones, 90% to 95% occurring once. What was sequenced was naive CD4+ T cells sorted from blood. Sample subset: CD45RA+ positively selected. The receptors come from a man aged 18 to 30 in good health.

The chain uses TRBV18 and TRBJ1-2, with D possibly being TRBD1 (6 bases). V was pared by 8 bases and J by 7 bases, with 23 bases between. CDR1 KGHSH and CDR2 LQKENI come from the germline V gene. The CDR3 loop spans 15 amino acids. The CDR3 region is CASQETGKRVGGYTF. DNA of the CDR3: TGTGCCAGCCAAGAAACAGGGAAGAGAGTTGGTGGCTACACCTTC. The entire variable domain, with the rest obtained from reference TRBV18 and TRBJ1-2, is as follows: NAGVMQNPRHLVRRRGQEARLRCSPMKGHSHVYWYRQLPEEGLKFMVYLQKENIIDESGMPKERFSAEFPKEGPSILRIQQVVRGDSAAYFCASQETGKRVGGYTFGSGTRLTVV.

This sequence joins TRBV28 and TRBJ2-5, with D unclear. V was clipped by 1 base and J by 11 bases, with 11 bases between them. Germline CDR1 MDHEN, CDR2 SYDVKM. This CDR3 is built from 12 residues. The CDR3 loop is CASSLSRQEQYF. CDR3 bases: TGTGCCAGCAGTTTATCCCGACAAGAACAGTACTTC.

The sample holds one count of this clone. The chain couples TRBV10-3 to TRBJ1-5, with a weak D call TRBD1 (5 bases). The CDR3 runs to 11 residues. Germline V CDR1 and CDR2: ENHRY, SYGVKD. The CDR3 loop reads CLPAGNQPQHF. The CDR3 DNA is TGTCTCCCGGCAGGGAATCAGCCCCAGCATTTT.

The chain combines TRBV6-5 with TRBJ1-6; 7 bases are shared with TRBD1. V lost 1 base and J lost 5; bases outside the gene matches: 5. The CDR3 length is 16 residues. Germline V gene sequence: CDR1 MNHEY, CDR2 SVGAGI. CDR3 in amino acids: CASSYWTGDHNSPLHF. The CDR3 DNA follows: TGTGCCAGCAGTTACTGGACAGGCGATCATAATTCACCCCTCCACTTT.

The J gene is TRBJ1-5, the V gene TRBV6-1; 8 bases agree with TRBD1. CDR1 and CDR2 from the germline V gene are MNHNS and SASEGT. Unmatched junction bases numbered 1, after V lost 8 bases and J lost 4 bases. The CDR3 sequence is 12 residues long. CDR3 coding DNA: TGTGCCAGCGGACAGGGTAATCAGCCCCAGCATTTT. Residues: CASGQGNQPQHF.

V usage is TRBV28 and J usage is TRBJ2-2; a weak D match, TRBD1 (5 bases). The CDR3 sequence is 14 residues long. Trimming stripped 8 bases from V and 7 bases from J, with 17 bases between. The germline V gene encodes CDR1 MDHEN and CDR2 SYDVKM. The CDR3 DNA follows: TGTGCCAGCGGGCGGCAGGGAAAAGGCGGGGAGCTGTTTTTT. Its translation: CASGRQGKGGELFF.

In nucleotides, the CDR3 is TGTGCCAGCAGCCGTACTGGTAATACGAACACCGGGGAGCTGTTTTTT. The encoded protein is CASSRTGNTNTGELFF. This chain connects TRBV9 to TRBJ2-2; no clear D gene. This CDR3 has 16 residues. Trimming stripped 4 bases from V and 0 bases from J, with 13 bases between. Germline V gene lookup returns CDR1 SGDLS and CDR2 YYNGEE.

The chain combines TRBV4-3 with TRBJ2-2, with TRBD2 identical over 13 bases. Germline values: CDR1 LGHNA, CDR2 YSLEER. J lost 8 bases, V lost 2 bases, and 5 bases had no gene match. The CDR3 totals 16 residues. CDR3 amino acids: CASSQWGLAGMGELFF. In nucleotides, the CDR3 is TGCGCCAGCAGCCAATGGGGACTAGCGGGAATGGGGGAGCTGTTTTTT.

The V call is TRBV11-2, the J call TRBJ1-1; 7 bases agree with TRBD1. The germline V gene has CDR1 SGHAT and CDR2 FQNNGV. V lost 8 bases and J lost 1; bases outside the gene matches: 16. The CDR3 consists of 17 residues. The CDR3 DNA follows: TGTGCCAGCGCTCCGGGGCGGACAGGCATCTCGAACACTGAAGCTTTCTTT. This codes for CASAPGRTGISNTEAFF. Variable domain in full (rest from reference TRBV11-2 and TRBJ1-1): EAGVAQSPRYKIIEKRQSVAFWCNPISGHATLYWYQQILGQGPKLLIQFQNNGVVDDSQLPKDRFSAERLKGVDSTLKIQPAKLEDSAVYLCASAPGRTGISNTEAFFGQGTRLTVV.

This rearrangement joins TRBV5-1 to TRBJ2-1, with 9 bases fitting TRBD1. The CDR3 sequence is 15 residues long. Per germline, CDR1 SGHRS and CDR2 YFSETQ. Unmatched junction bases numbered 10, after V lost 3 bases and J lost 9 bases. The CDR3 sequence is CASSYGTGSGTEQFF. CDR3 coding DNA: TGCGCCAGCAGCTACGGGACAGGGAGCGGGACTGAGCAGTTCTTC. Drawing the rest from reference TRBV5-1 and TRBJ2-1, the complete variable domain is KAGVTQTPRYLIKTRGQQVTLSCSPISGHRSVSWYQQTPGQGLQFLFEYFSETQRNKGNFPGRFSGRQFSNSRSEMNVSTLELGDSALYLCASSYGTGSGTEQFFGPGTRLTVL.

The rearrangement links TRBV2 to TRBJ2-4; 8 positions agree with TRBD1. The J segment lost 2 bases and the V segment lost 6 bases, leaving 9 bases of the junction unmatched. The germline V gene has CDR1 SNHLY and CDR2 FYNNEI. CDR3 size: 16 residues. In nucleotides, the CDR3 is TGTGCCAGCAGGCGTTGGACAGGGCTTACCAAAAACATTCAGTACTTC. It translates to CASRRWTGLTKNIQYF.

The chain uses TRBV27 and TRBJ1-1, with TRBD1 matching over 8 bases. CDR3 length: 15 amino acids. In germline, CDR1 is MNHEY, CDR2 SMNVEV (reference sequence). J lost 3 bases, V lost 6 bases, and 9 bases had no gene match. The chain's CDR3 is CASSRTGPRHTEAFF. In DNA, the CDR3 is TGTGCCAGCAGCCGGACAGGGCCCAGACACACTGAAGCTTTCTTT.

This rearrangement joins TRBV19 to TRBJ2-7, with 11 bases matching TRBD2. The trim removed 6 bases at V and 2 bases at J, leaving 9 bases unmatched. There are 16 residues in the CDR3. Germline V gene sequence: CDR1 LNHDA, CDR2 SQIVND (reference sequence). DNA for the CDR3: TGTGCCAGTAGATTTTCCGGGACTAGCGGCACCTACGAGCAGTACTTC. Amino acid sequence: CASRFSGTSGTYEQYF.

The chain combines TRBV7-2 with TRBJ2-7, with 9 bases aligning to TRBD2. This CDR3 region has 16 residues. With V trimmed by 5 bases and J by 7 bases, 15 bases remained unmatched. CDR1 is SGHTA, CDR2 FQGNSA, per germline. The CDR3 DNA is TGTGCCAGCAGCCCCCCCCGCGGGAGGGTGGTAGGGGAGCAGTACTTC. Encoded protein: CASSPPRGRVVGEQYF.

The J gene is TRBJ1-6, the V gene TRBV29-1, with TRBD1 as a possible D gene (5 bases). CDR3 length equals 15 residues. Trimming took off 8 bases at V and 8 bases at J, with 22 bases between the two ends. Looked up from germline, CDR1 is SQVTM and CDR2 is ANQGSEA. The DNA for the CDR3 is TGCAGCTCCAACCGAAGGGACCTTCCGGATTCACCCCTCCACTTT. Its protein is CSSNRRDLPDSPLHF.